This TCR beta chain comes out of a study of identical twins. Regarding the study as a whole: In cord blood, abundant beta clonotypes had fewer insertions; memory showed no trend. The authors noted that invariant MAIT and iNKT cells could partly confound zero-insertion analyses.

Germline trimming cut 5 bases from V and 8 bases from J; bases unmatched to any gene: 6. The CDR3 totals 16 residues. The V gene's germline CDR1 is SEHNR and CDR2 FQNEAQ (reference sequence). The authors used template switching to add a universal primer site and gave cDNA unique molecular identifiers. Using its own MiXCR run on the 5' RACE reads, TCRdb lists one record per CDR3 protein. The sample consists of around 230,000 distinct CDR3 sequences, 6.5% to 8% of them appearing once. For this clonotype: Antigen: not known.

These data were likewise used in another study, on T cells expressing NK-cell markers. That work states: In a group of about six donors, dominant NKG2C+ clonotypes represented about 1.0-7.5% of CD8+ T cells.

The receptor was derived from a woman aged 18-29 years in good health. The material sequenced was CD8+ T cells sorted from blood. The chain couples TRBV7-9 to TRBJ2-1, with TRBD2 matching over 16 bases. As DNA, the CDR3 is TGTGCCAGCAGCAGAGGGACTAGCGGGGGGGCGTATGAGCAGTTCTTC. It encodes CASSRGTSGGAYEQFF. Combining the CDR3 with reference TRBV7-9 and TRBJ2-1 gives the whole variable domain DTGVSQNPRHKITKRGQNVTFRCDPISEHNRLYWYRQTLGQGPEFLTYFQNEAQLEKSRLLSDRFSAERPKGSFSTLEIQRTEQGDSAMYLCASSRGTSGGAYEQFFGPGTRLTVL.